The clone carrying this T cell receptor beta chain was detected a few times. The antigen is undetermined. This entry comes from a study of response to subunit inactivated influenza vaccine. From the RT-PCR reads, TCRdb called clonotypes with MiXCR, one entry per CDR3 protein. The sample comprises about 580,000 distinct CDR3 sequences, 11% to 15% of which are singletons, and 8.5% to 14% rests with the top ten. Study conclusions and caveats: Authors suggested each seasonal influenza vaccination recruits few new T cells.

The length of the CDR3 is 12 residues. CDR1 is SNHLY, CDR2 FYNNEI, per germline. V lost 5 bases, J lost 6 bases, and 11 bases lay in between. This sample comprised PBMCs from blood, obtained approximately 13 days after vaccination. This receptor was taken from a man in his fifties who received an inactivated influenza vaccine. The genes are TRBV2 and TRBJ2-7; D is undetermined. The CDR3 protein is CASSPLLSEQYF. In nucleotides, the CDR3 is TGTGCCAGCAGTCCTCTCCTAAGCGAGCAGTACTTC.